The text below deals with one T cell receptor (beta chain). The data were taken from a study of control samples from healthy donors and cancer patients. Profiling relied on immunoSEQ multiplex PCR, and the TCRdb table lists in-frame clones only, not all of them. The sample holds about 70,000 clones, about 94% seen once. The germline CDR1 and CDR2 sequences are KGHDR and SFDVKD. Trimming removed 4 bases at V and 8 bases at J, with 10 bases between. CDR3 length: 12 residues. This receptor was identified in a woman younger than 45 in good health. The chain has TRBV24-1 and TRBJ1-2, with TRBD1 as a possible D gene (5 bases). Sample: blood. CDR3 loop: CATSEGTKGYTF. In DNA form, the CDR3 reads TGTGCCACCAGTGAGGGGACTAAGGGCTACACCTTC.